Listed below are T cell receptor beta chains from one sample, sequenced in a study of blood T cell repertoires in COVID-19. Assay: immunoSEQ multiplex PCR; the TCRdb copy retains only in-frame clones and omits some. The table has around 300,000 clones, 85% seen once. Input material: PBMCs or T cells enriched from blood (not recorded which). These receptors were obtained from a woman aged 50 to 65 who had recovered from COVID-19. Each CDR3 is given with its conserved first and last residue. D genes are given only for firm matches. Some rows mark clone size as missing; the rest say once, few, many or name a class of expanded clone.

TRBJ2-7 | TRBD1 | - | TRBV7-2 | TGTGCCAGCAGCTTAGATGGGGGACAGAGTTACGAGCAGTACTTC | CASSLDGGQSYEQYF
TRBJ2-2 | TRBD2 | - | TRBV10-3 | TGTGCCATCACCCCGGAACTAGCGGGGATAAACACCGGGGAGCTGTTTTTT | CAITPELAGINTGELFF
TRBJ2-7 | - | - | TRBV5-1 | TGCGCCAGCACGGACTCTGATGCCCCTCCAACCGGGAGCTCCTACGAGCAGTACTTC | CASTDSDAPPTGSSYEQYF
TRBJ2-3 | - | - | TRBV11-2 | TGTGCCAGCAGCTTAGGTTGGGGCAAGACAGATACGCAGTATTTT | CASSLGWGKTDTQYF
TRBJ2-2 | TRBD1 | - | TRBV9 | TGTGCCAGCAGCGGGATGAAACAGGGGTGGGAGCTGTTTTTT | CASSGMKQGWELFF
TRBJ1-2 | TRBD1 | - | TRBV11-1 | TGTGCCAGCAGCATAACCCGGGACAGCTATGGCTACACCTTC | CASSITRDSYGYTF
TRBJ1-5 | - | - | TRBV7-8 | TGTGCCAGCAGCCCTCGGACCCCAGGGCAGCCCCAGCATTTT | CASSPRTPGQPQHF
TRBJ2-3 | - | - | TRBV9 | TGTGCCAGCAGCGTAACACCGGGACAAGCCACAGATACGCAGTATTTT | CASSVTPGQATDTQYF
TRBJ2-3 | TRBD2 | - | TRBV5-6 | TGTGCCAGCAGCTTGAGGGCACTAGCGTTTAGCACAGATACGCAGTATTTT | CASSLRALAFSTDTQYF
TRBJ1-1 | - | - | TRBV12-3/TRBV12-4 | TGTGCCAGCAGTTCCGACAGGAACACTGAAGCTTTCTTT | CASSSDRNTEAFF
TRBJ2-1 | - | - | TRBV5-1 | TGCGCCAGCAGCACAGAGGGCCCCAGCTACAATGAGCAGTTCTTC | CASSTEGPSYNEQFF
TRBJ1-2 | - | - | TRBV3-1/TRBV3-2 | TGTGCCAGCAGCCCCAGGGTTCGCGAAGGCTATGGCTACACCTTC | CASSPRVREGYGYTF
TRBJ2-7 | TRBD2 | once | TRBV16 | TGTGCCAGCAGCCCTCATTCGGGGGGGTACGAGCAGTACTTC | CASSPHSGGYEQYF
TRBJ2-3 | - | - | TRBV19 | TGTGCCAGTAGTATTTCCGGGGGGCGTATCGGGGATACGCAGTATTTT | CASSISGGRIGDTQYF
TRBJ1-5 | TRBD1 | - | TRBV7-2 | TGTGCCAGCAGCGGGACAGGGAACCAGCCCCAGCATTTT | CASSGTGNQPQHF
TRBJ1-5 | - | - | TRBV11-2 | TGTGCCAGCAGCTTAGGGGGGGGGCAGCCCCAGCATTTT | CASSLGGGQPQHF
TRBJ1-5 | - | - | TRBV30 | TGTGCCTGGGGGGGACACTATAGCAATCAGCCCCAGCATTTT | CAWGGHYSNQPQHF
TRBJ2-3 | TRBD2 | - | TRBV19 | TGTGCCAGTAGTGGGGGAGGACTAGCGGGGAGAGGAAGCACAGATACGCAGTATTTT | CASSGGGLAGRGSTDTQYF
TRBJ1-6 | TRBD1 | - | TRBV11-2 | TGTGCCAGCAGCCCCCGGACAGGGATGAATTCACCCCTCCACTTT | CASSPRTGMNSPLHF
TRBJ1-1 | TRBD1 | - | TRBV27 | TGTGCCACACGGGACAGGGGAAACACTGAAGCTTTCTTT | CATRDRGNTEAFF
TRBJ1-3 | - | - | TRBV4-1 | TGCGCCAGCAGCCCGTTGCAGGGCTCTGGAAACACCATATATTTT | CASSPLQGSGNTIYF
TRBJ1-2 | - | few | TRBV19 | TGTGCCAGTAGTATAGTTACGGAGAAGGTCTATGGCTACACCTTC | CASSIVTEKVYGYTF
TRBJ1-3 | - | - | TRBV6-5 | TGTGCCAGCAGACCGGGTGATAGAAACACCATATATTTT | CASRPGDRNTIYF
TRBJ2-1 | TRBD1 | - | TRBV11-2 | TGTGCCAGCAGCTCCAGGGACAGGGTCTACAATGAGCAGTTCTTC | CASSSRDRVYNEQFF
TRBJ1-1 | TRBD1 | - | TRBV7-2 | TGTGCCAGCAGCAGAATACCGGGACAGGGGAGAACTGAAGCTTTCTTT | CASSRIPGQGRTEAFF
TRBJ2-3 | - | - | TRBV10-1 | TGCGCCAGCAGTGAGTGGGGGGGGCGAGTAGATACGCAGTATTTT | CASSEWGGRVDTQYF
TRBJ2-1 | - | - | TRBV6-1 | TGTGCCAGCAGTGAATTTAGCGGAAACTCCTACAATGAGCAGTTCTTC | CASSEFSGNSYNEQFF
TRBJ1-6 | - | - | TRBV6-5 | TGTGCCAGCAGTTACTCGTCCAGTGCAAATTCACCCCTCCACTTT | CASSYSSSANSPLHF
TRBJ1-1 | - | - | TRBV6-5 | TGTGCCAGCAGCCAGACAGTCTCTGAAGCTTTCTTT | CASSQTVSEAFF
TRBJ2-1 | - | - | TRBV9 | TGTGCCAGCAGCGTAGGGGCGACAGTGCCACTTGACAATGAGCAGTTCTTC | CASSVGATVPLDNEQFF
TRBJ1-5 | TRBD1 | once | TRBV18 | TGTGCCAGCTCACGAGGGGGCGGCAATCAGCCCCAGCATTTT | CASSRGGGNQPQHF
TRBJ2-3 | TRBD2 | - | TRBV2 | TGTGCCAGCAAGGGACTAGTGGCCGATACGCAGTATTTT | CASKGLVADTQYF
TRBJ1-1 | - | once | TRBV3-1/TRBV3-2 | TGTGCCAGCAGCCAAGTTGGCAGGGGGAACACTGAAGCTTTCTTT | CASSQVGRGNTEAFF
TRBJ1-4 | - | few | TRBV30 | TGTGCCTGGAGTGGGGGACTGTTTAATGAAAAACTGTTTTTT | CAWSGGLFNEKLFF
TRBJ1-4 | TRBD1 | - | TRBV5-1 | TGCGCCAGCAGCTATGAAGGGGGCTATGGAAAACTGTTTTTT | CASSYEGGYGKLFF
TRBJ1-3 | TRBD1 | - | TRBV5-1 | TGCGCCAGCAGACCGCTCGGACAGGGGCAAAGGGAGTCTGGAAACACCATATATTTT | CASRPLGQGQRESGNTIYF
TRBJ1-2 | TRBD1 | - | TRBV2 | TGTGCCAGCAGTCTTGGACAGGGGTCTTCCTATGGCTACACCTTC | CASSLGQGSSYGYTF
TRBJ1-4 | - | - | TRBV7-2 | TGTGCCAGCAGCCGGGCCCGAGACAGGAATGAAAAACTGTTTTTT | CASSRARDRNEKLFF
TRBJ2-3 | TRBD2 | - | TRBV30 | TGTGCCTGGAGTATGGGCGTCGGGGGGTCCCCAGATACGCAGTATTTT | CAWSMGVGGSPDTQYF
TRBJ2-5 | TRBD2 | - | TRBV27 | TGTGCCAGCAGCACGGGACTAGCGGGAGGGGAGACCCAGTACTTC | CASSTGLAGGETQYF
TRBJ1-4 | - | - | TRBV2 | TGTGCCAGCAGGGCGGAAGAAAAACTGTTTTTT | CASRAEEKLFF
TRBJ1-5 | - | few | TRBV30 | TGTGCCTGGAGTAGACAGCTTTATAGCAATCAGCCCCAGCATTTT | CAWSRQLYSNQPQHF
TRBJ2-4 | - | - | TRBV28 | TGTGCCAGCAGTTTAGGGGGACTGGCAAACATTCAGTACTTC | CASSLGGLANIQYF
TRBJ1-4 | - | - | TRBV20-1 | TGCAGTGCTAGTCACAGGCTGCAACAGAAACTGTTTTTT | CSASHRLQQKLFF
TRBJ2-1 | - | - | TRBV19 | TGTGCCAGTAGTGTACCAATCGGGATAGACAATGAGCAGTTCTTC | CASSVPIGIDNEQFF
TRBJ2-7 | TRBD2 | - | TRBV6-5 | TGTGCCAGCAGTTCAGCGGGAGTCAACGAGCAGTACTTC | CASSSAGVNEQYF
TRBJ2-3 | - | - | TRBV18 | TGTGCCAGCTCACCCCTACTTGGGGAGGCAGATACGCAGTATTTT | CASSPLLGEADTQYF
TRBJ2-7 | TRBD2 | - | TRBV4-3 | TGCGCCAGCAGCCAGGAGCGGGAGGGCCCCTACGAGCAGTACTTC | CASSQEREGPYEQYF